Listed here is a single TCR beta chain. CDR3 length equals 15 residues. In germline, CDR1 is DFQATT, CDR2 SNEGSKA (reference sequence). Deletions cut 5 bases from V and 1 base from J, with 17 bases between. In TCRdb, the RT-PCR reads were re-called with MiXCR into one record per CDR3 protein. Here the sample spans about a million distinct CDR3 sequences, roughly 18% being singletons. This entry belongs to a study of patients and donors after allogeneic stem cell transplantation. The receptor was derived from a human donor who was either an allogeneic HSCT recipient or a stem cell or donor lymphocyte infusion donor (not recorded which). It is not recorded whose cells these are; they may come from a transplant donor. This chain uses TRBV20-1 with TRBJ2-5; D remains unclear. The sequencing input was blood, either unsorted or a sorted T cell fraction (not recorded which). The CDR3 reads CSAVGPGRTQETQYF. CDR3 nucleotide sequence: TGCAGTGCTGTAGGCCCGGGCCGGACCCAAGAGACCCAGTACTTC.